This T cell receptor (beta chain) was identified during a study of cytomegalovirus exposure and HLA in healthy donors. In its sample, this clone was seen a few times. CDR3 length: 16 amino acids. CDR1 and CDR2 (germline): SNHLY, FYNNEI. After removal of 7 bases from V and 7 bases from J, the junction contained 13 bases not matched to a gene. PCR amplification relied on 60 Vbeta primers (plus 13 Jbeta primers). Assay: immunoSEQ multiplex PCR; the TCRdb copy retains only in-frame clones and omits some. The sample holds 150,000 or so clones; 79% are singletons and the top ten take approximately 8%. The sequence came from a man aged 30 to 45 in good health and CMV-seropositive. V usage is TRBV2 and J usage is TRBJ2-1, with 10 bases identical to TRBD2. The specimen sequenced was PBMCs. This chain's CDR3 is CASTSGGALKFNEQFF. The CDR3 nucleotides are TGTGCCAGCACGAGCGGGGGGGCTCTCAAATTTAATGAGCAGTTCTTC.